The rows below give T cell receptor beta chains drawn from one sample of a study of CXCR3-negative and CXCR3-positive naive CD8 T cells. TCRdb reanalyzed the 5' RACE reads, giving one entry per CDR3 protein sequence and no DNA. The table lists roughly 71,000 distinct CDR3 sequences. Sequencing was done on a sample of naive CXCR3- CD8+ T cells from blood. The receptor set was obtained from a human donor in good health. Some clones in this sample may be carry-over from other donors' samples. Each CDR3 is given with its conserved first and last residue.

j_gene,v_gene,CDR3aa
TRBJ2-3,TRBV29-1,CSVADTAFRDRDPHTQYF
TRBJ2-1,TRBV5-5,CASSSGQSNEQFF
TRBJ2-1,TRBV12-3/TRBV12-4,CASSFVGTSYNEQFF
TRBJ2-1,TRBV5-1,CASSSPGTGFRGLSDNNNEQFF
TRBJ1-2,TRBV29-1,CSVEDLARGLGYTF
TRBJ1-1,TRBV18,CASSPRSGENTEAFF
TRBJ2-7,TRBV11-2,CASSFAGTWGAQYF
TRBJ2-7,TRBV28,CASSPMRVAYEQYF
TRBJ2-7,TRBV10-3,CAISESAVRSGAYEQYF
TRBJ2-7,TRBV14,CASSSSGAYEQYF
TRBJ1-5,TRBV25-1,CASSETTNQPQHF
TRBJ2-7,TRBV27,CASSSAEVSYEQYF
TRBJ2-5,TRBV28,CASSLVGREQETQYF
TRBJ2-1,TRBV20-1,CSARDITSGSAYNEQFF
TRBJ2-1,TRBV4-2,CASSQEGGAGAYNEQFF
TRBJ2-3,TRBV4-3,CASSQGSAGGPADTQYF
TRBJ1-1,TRBV7-9,CASSTQDGLVAFF
TRBJ2-1,TRBV30,CAWSVSLNEQFF
TRBJ2-7,TRBV4-2,CASSPGQGIDEQYF
TRBJ1-1,TRBV12-3/TRBV12-4,CASSLAGQGEAFF
TRBJ1-2,TRBV7-3,CASSSGTLYGYTF
TRBJ2-1,TRBV7-7,CASSLGHYNEQFF
TRBJ2-1,TRBV7-2,CASSSHLALGHNEQFF
TRBJ2-1,TRBV27,CASTSVGGSNEQFF
TRBJ2-2,TRBV29-1,CSATPTGSRGELFF
TRBJ1-1,TRBV5-1,CASKRRGANTEAFF
TRBJ2-1,TRBV7-6,CASSLELSSGRVNEQFF
TRBJ2-1,TRBV7-3,CASSLTMPGADVYNEQFF
TRBJ1-1,TRBV7-6,CASSLPPRDKLYTEAFF
TRBJ2-1,TRBV12-3/TRBV12-4,CASLPPGLAGGPMNEQFF
TRBJ2-7,TRBV2,CASNSQSSYEQYF
TRBJ2-5,TRBV6-6,CASSDGPPGETQYF
TRBJ1-2,TRBV12-3/TRBV12-4,CASSAGYGYTF
TRBJ2-7,TRBV5-1,CASSGSQSSYEQYF
TRBJ1-1,TRBV12-5,CASGLAGGGITEAFF
TRBJ2-7,TRBV11-2,CASSLGGQGFREQYF